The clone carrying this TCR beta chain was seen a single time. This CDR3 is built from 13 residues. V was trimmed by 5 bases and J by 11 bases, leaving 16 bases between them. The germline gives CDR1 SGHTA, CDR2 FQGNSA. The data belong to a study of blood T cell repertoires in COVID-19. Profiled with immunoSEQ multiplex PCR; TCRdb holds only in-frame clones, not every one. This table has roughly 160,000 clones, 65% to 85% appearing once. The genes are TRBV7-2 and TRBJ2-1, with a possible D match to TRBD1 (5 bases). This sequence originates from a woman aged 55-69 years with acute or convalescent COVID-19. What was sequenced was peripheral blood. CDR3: CASSPPSDMKQFF. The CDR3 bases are TGTGCCAGCAGCCCCCCCTCGGACATGAAGCAGTTCTTC. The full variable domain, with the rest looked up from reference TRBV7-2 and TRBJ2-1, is GAGVSQSPSNKVTEKGKDVELRCDPISGHTALYWYRQSLGQGLEFLIYFQGNSAPDKSGLPSDRFSAERTGGSVSTLTIQRTQQEDSAVYLCASSPPSDMKQFFGPGTRLTVL.